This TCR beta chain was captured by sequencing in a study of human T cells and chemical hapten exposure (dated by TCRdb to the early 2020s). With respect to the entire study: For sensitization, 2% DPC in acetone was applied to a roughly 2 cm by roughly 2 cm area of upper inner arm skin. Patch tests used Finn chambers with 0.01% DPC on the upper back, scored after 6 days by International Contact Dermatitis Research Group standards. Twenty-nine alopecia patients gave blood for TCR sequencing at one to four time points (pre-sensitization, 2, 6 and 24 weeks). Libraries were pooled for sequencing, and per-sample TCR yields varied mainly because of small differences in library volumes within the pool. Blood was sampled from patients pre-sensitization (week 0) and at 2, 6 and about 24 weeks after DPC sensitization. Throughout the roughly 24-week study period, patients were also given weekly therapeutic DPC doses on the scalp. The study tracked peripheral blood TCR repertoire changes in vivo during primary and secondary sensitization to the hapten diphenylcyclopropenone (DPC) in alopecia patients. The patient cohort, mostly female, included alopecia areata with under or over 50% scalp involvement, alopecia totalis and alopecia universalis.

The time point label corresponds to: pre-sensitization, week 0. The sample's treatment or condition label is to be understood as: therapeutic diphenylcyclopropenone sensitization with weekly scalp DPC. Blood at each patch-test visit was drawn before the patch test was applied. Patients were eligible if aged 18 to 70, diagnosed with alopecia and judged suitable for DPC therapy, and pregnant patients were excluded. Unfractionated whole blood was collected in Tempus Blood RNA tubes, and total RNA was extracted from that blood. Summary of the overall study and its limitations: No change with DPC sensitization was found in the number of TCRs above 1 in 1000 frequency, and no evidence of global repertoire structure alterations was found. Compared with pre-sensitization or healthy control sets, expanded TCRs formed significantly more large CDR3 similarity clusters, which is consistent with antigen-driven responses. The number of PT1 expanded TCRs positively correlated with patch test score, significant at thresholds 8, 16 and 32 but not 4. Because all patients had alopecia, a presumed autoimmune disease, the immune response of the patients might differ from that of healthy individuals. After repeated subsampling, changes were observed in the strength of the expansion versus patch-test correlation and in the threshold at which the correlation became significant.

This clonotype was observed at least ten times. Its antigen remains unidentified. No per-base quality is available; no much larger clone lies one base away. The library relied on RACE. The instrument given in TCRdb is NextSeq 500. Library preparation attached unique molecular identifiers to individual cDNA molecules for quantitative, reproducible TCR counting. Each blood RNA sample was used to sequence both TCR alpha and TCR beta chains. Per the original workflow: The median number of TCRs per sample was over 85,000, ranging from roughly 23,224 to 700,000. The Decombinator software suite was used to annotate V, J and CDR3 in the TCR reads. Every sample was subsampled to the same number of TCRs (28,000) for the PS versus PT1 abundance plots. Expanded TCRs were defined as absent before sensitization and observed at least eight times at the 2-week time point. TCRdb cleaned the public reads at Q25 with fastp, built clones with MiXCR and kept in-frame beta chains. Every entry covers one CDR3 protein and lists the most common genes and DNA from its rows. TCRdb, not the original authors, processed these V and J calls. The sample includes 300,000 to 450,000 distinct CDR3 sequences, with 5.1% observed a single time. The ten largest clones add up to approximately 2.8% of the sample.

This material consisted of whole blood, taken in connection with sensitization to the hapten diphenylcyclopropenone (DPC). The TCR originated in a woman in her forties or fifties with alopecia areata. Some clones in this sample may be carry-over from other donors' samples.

The CDR3 loop reads CASTRTGMNYEQYF. The DNA is TGTGCCAGCACCAGGACAGGGATGAATTACGAGCAGTACTTC. In this chain, TRBV12-3 or TRBV12-4 is recombined with TRBJ2-7, with 8 central nucleotides matching TRBD1. Taken from cysteine to phenylalanine, the CDR3 has 14 residues. The read is trimmed to its CDR3 DNA, 42 bases read in frame from base 1. Trimming leaves V shorter by 7 bases and J shorter by 4 bases, with the junction holding 9 bases beyond the gene matches.